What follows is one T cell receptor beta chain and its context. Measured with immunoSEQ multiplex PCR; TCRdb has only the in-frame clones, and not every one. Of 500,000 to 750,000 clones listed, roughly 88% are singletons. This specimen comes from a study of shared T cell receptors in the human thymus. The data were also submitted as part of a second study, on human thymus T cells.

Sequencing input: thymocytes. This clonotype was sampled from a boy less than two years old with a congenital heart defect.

In DNA, the CDR3 is TGTGCCAGCAGCCCCAACTCCGGGTCCAACTATGGCTACACCTTC. It translates to CASSPNSGSNYGYTF. The genes are TRBV5-4 and TRBJ1-2; D ambiguous. This CDR3 comprises 15 residues. The germline V gene encodes CDR1 SGHNT and CDR2 YYREEE (reference sequence). Trimming left V 4 bases short and J 2 bases short, with 15 bases between.